This note documents a single T cell receptor beta chain sequence. Its antigen is unknown. CDR1 is LNHDA and CDR2 is SQIVND in the germline V gene (reference sequence). J gave up 5 bases and V 9 bases, and 9 bases lay outside the gene matches. CDR3 length: 14 residues. These data belong to a study of identifying expanded T cells in peripheral blood. Points from the study as a whole: Differentially abundant clones: 0.95 to 1.5 between replicates, approximately 15 at approximately two weeks, 19 at four. Across healthy donors, higher total template counts meant significantly greater roughly 2-week count variance.

The assay was immunoSEQ multiplex PCR, and TCRdb's table has in-frame clones only and misses some. The table records 75,000 to 90,000 clones, 80% to 90% of them present only once. Healthy donors had no documented immune events, such as infections, while sampled. The sample taken for sequencing was blood. This chain links TRBV19 with TRBJ2-5, with 10 bases aligning to TRBD1. The source is a person between 18 and 75 years old in good health. The CDR3 DNA sequence: TGTGCCAGCGCACGGGACAGGGGTATCGAGACCCAGTACTTC. Its translation is CASARDRGIETQYF.